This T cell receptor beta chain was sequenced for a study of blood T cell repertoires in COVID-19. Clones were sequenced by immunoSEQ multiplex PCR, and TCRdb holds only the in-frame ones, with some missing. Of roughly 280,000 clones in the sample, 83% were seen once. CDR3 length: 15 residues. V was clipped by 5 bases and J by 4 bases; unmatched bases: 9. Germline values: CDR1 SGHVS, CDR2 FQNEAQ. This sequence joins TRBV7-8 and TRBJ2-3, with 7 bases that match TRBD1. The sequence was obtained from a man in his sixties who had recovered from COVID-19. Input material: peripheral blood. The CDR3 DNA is TGTGCCAGCAGCGCAGGGAGAGGGGGCGCAGATACGCAGTATTTT. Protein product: CASSAGRGGADTQYF. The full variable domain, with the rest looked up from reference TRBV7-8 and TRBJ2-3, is GAGVSQSPRYKVAKRGQDVALRCDPISGHVSLFWYQQALGQGPEFLTYFQNEAQLDKSGLPSDRFFAERPEGSVSTLKIQRTQQEDSAVYLCASSAGRGGADTQYFGPGTRLTVL.